Included here is one T cell receptor (beta chain) sequence, with context. This entry comes from a study of blood T cells in healthy people across ages. A sample-barcoded 5' primer and a J-beta primer mix were used in a second PCR of roughly 7 to 11 cycles. TCRdb re-analysed the 5' RACE reads in MiXCR, keeping a single row per CDR3 protein. Among around 1.5 million distinct CDR3 sequences, about 31% were seen once, and the ten largest hold about 11%. The sequencing input was blood. The origin of this receptor is a woman under 40 in good health.

The CDR3 bases are TGTGCCCGACCCGGGACTAGAAACAATGAGCAGTTCTTC. Translating it yields CARPGTRNNEQFF. The rearrangement links TRBV2 to TRBJ2-1, with 8 bases lining up with TRBD2. The V segment lost 11 bases and the J segment 5 bases; nucleotides outside the gene matches: 8. From germline, CDR1 is SNHLY and CDR2 FYNNEI. This CDR3 is built from 13 residues.